This paragraph covers one TCR beta chain sequence. What antigen it recognizes has not been identified. No base-level quality is on record; no much larger clone is a single base apart. Patients with autoimmune disease history or receiving systemic immunosuppression were excluded from the trial. Peripheral blood for TCR sequencing was collected from all dose cohorts at baseline, on cycle 4 day 1, and on cycle 7 day 1. The samples were drawn from a first-in-human, open-label, multicenter phase I dose-escalation trial of ivuxolimab. Adults with locally advanced or metastatic head and neck squamous cell, hepatocellular, melanoma or renal cell carcinoma were enrolled in the trial. CD4+ and CD8+ T cells were sorted separately from peripheral blood before TCR sequencing. This entry belongs to a study of OX40 agonist ivuxolimab in advanced cancers. Context from the whole study: The costimulatory receptor OX40 (CD134) was targeted by ivuxolimab, a fully human IgG2 agonistic monoclonal antibody. In the dose-escalation cohort, 82.7% of patients were male, and the mean age was roughly 60 years, with a range of roughly 20 to 79. Partial responses were achieved by three dose-escalation patients, of whom one had hepatocellular carcinoma and two had cutaneous melanoma. The monotherapy dose-escalation portion (N of about 50 patients) of the phase I ivuxolimab trial is reported in the paper. Intravenous ivuxolimab was administered to patients every 2 weeks at six dose levels: 0.01, 0.1, 0.3, 1.5, 3 and 10 mg/kg. Of the roughly 50 dose-escalation patients, hepatocellular carcinoma was present in 19, melanoma in approximately 15, renal cell carcinoma in 9 and head and neck cancer in 9. The purpose of peripheral TCRbeta sequencing was to test whether ivuxolimab changed TCR sequence diversity and led to clonal T-cell expansion. Prior anti-PD-1, anti-PD-L1 or anti-CTLA-4 therapy was permitted, and 30% to 45% of dose-escalation patients had received checkpoint inhibitors.

CDR1 and CDR2 (MNHEY, SMNVEV) derive from the germline V gene (reference sequence). Relative to germline, V is missing 2 bases and J is missing 7 bases, with 2 bases of the junction outside any gene match. Its CDR3 holds 13 amino acids, cysteine through phenylalanine. CDR3 DNA only is kept here, 39 bases in frame from base 1. Broader findings and caveats from the paper: In the 0.1-3.0 mg/kg groups, partial responders had among the lowest normalized peripheral clonal expansion, particularly in CD8+ T cells. The antigen specificity of the clonally expanded peripheral T cells was not determined. After ivuxolimab, CD8+ T cells had more expanded clones than CD4+ T cells on average. Low levels of normalized T-cell clonal expansion were also seen in some nonresponding patients. At doses from 0.1 to 3.0 mg/kg, clonal expansion was seen in both CD4+ and CD8+ blood T cells between baseline and week 6.

To sequence the TCRbeta CDR3 region, genomic DNA was isolated from the sorted cells. The immunoSEQ Assay was used to sequence the TCRbeta CDR3 regions. TCRdb took this table from immuneACCESS and kept in-frame rearrangements with V and J called. Such tables lack part of the clones; where checked against another copy, unresolved V genes explain under half of the gap, and the rest is unexplained. Across this sample there are about 35,000 clones, with around 92% seen only once. The top ten constitute about 33% of the sample. The origin of this receptor is an adult with an advanced solid tumor such as melanoma, head and neck, liver or kidney cancer. This sample comprised CD4+ or CD8+ T cells sorted from blood, obtained in a trial of the OX40 agonist ivuxolimab. The chain links TRBV27 with TRBJ2-1; TRBD1 fits 7 bases in the junction. CDR3 reads: CASSLRGLNEQFF. In nucleotides, the sequence is TGTGCCAGCAGTTTAAGGGGGCTGAATGAGCAGTTCTTC.